What follows are 7 T cell receptor beta chains derived from one specimen sequenced in a study of blood T cell repertoires in COVID-19. Profiled with immunoSEQ multiplex PCR; TCRdb holds only in-frame clones, not every one. The sample lists under 400,000 clones, about 91% occurring once. The sequenced sample consisted of peripheral blood. Receptors were obtained from a woman aged 25 to 39 with COVID-19, enrolled during active disease.

V is TRBV7-9 and J is TRBJ2-3, with D possibly TRBD2 on 7 matching bases. The length of the CDR3 is 17 residues. Trimming took 1 base from V and 2 from J, leaving 16 bases between them. Germline V gene lookup returns CDR1 SEHNR and CDR2 FQNEAQ (reference sequence). The DNA of the CDR3 is TGTGCCAGCAGCTTAGGGGGCGGGGGCGTCATCACAGATACGCAGTATTTT. Amino acids: CASSLGGGGVITDTQYF.

The V gene is TRBV6-5, the J gene TRBJ1-2; 12 nucleotides line up with TRBD1. Germline-derived CDR1 and CDR2 are MNHEY and SVGAGI. The CDR3 length is 15 residues. Losses at the gene ends were 6 bases for V and 4 bases for J; bases not matched to a gene: 6. The CDR3 nucleotides are TGTGCCAGCAGCGGGACAGGGGGCGGCCTCTATGGCTACACCTTC. This sequence encodes CASSGTGGGLYGYTF.

Only one count was recorded for this clone. The chain links TRBV19 to TRBJ1-2, with D possibly matching TRBD1 (5 bases). Germline CDR1 LNHDA, CDR2 SQIVND (reference sequence). The germline V and J ends were trimmed by 3 bases and 4 bases, with 15 bases remaining between them. The CDR3 covers 15 residues. CDR3 in amino acids: CASSMGGVSGYGYTF. CDR3 in DNA: TGTGCCAGTAGTATGGGGGGGGTTTCGGGCTATGGCTACACCTTC.

This chain uses TRBV6-5 with TRBJ2-3; 9 bases line up with TRBD2. Per the germline V gene, CDR1 is MNHEY and CDR2 is SVGAGI. The CDR3 covers 14 residues. With V trimmed by 6 bases and J by 6 bases, 7 bases remained unmatched. The CDR3 loop is CASRPGLASDTQYF. CDR3 DNA sequence: TGTGCCAGCAGGCCGGGACTAGCTTCGGATACGCAGTATTTT.

This chain uses TRBV11-3 with TRBJ1-4; D unclear. The CDR3 consists of 13 residues. CDR1 SGHNT and CDR2 YENEEA come from the germline V gene. With 5 bases removed from V and 4 bases from J, the gap between germline ends came to 8 bases. CDR3 residues: CASSRSGNEKLFF. Here the CDR3 DNA reads TGTGCCAGCAGCCGCTCGGGTAATGAAAAACTGTTTTTT.

The chain couples TRBV5-5 to TRBJ2-2, with D maybe TRBD1 (6 bases). The V end was cut by 4 bases, the J end by 1 base, with 11 bases between. Germline V lookup: CDR1 SGHKS, CDR2 YYEKEE (reference sequence). The CDR3 spans 15 residues. CDR3 in DNA: TGTGCCAGCAGCAGGGACACGCTGAACACCGGGGAGCTGTTTTTT. It translates to CASSRDTLNTGELFF.

The chain combines TRBV6-2 or TRBV6-3 with TRBJ2-3, with 11 bases matching TRBD2. The CDR3 loop spans 14 amino acids. Germline lookup yields CDR1 MNHEY and CDR2 SVGEGT. J lost 10 bases, V lost 6 bases, and 9 bases had no gene match. The CDR3 protein is CASSPGTSGSSQYF. The CDR3 region has the DNA TGTGCCAGCAGCCCCGGGACTAGCGGTTCATCGCAGTATTTT.